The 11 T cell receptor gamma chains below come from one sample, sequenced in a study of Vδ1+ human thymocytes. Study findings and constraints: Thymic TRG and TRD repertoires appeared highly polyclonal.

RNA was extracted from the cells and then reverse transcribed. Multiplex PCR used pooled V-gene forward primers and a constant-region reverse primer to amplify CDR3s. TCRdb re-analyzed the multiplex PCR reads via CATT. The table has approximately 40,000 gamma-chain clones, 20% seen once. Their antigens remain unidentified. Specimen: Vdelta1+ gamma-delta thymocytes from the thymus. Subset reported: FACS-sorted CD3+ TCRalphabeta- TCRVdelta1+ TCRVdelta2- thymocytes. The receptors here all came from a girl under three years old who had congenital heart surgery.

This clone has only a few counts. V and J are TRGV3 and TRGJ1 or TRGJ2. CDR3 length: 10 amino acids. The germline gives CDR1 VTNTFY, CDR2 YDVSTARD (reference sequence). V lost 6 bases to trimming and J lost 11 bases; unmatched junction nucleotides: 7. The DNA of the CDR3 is TGTGCCACCTGGAAAAATGAGAAACTCTTT. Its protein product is CATWKNEKLF.

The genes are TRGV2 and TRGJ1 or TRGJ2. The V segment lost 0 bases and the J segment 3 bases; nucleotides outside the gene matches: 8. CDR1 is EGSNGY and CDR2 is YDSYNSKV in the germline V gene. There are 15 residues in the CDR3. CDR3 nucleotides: TGTGCCACCTGGGACGGGCAGTCGGCTTATTATAAGAAACTCTTT. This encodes CATWDGQSAYYKKLF.

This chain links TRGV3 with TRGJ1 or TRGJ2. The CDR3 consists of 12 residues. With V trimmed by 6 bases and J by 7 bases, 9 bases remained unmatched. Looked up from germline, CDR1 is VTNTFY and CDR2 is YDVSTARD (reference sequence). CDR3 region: CATWTRRYKKLF. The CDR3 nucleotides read TGTGCCACCTGGACCCGGAGGTATAAGAAACTCTTT.

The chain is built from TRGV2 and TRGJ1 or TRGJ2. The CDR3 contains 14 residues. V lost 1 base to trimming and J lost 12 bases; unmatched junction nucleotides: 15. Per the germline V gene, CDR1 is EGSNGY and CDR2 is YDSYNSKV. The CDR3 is CATWDGPLGGRKLF. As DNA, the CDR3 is TGTGCCACCTGGGACGGCCCTCTTGGGGGTAGGAAACTCTTT.

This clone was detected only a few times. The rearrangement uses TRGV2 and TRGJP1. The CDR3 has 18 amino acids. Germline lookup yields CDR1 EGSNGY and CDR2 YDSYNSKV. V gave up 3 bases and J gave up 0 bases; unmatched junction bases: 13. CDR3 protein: CATWDYGGDNTTGWFKIF. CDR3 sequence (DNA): TGTGCCACCTGGGACTACGGGGGGGACAATACCACTGGTTGGTTCAAGATATTT.

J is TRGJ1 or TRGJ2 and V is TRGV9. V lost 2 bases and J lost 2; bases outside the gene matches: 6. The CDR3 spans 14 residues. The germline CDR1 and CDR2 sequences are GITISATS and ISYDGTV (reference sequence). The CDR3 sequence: CALWEASDYYKKLF. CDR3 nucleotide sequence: TGTGCCTTGTGGGAGGCCTCCGATTATTATAAGAAACTCTTT.

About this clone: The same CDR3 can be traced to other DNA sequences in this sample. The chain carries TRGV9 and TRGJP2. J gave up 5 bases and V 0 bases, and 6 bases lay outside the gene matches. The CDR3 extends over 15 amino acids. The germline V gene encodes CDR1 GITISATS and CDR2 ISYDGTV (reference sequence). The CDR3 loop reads CALWEVHGSDWIKTF. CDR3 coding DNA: TGTGCCTTGTGGGAGGTGCACGGGAGTGATTGGATCAAGACGTTT.

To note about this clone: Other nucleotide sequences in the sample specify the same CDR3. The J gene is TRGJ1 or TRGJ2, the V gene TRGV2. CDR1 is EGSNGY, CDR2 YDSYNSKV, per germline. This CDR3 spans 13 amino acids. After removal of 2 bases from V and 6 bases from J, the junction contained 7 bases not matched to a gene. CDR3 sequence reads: CATWDVRGYKKLF. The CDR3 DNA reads TGTGCCACCTGGGACGTACGGGGTTATAAGAAACTCTTT.

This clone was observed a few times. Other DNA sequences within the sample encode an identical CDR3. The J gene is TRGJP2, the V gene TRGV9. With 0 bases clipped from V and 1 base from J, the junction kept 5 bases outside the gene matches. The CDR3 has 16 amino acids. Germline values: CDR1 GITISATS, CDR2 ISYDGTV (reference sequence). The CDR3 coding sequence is TGTGCCTTGTGGGAGGTGCGGCTTAGTAGTGATTGGATCAAGACGTTT. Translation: CALWEVRLSSDWIKTF.

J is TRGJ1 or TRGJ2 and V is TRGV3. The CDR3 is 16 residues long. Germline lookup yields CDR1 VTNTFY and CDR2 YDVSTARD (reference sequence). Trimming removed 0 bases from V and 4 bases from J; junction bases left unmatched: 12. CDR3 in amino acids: CATWDRLGGIYYKKLF. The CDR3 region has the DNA TGTGCCACCTGGGACAGGCTAGGGGGCATATATTATAAGAAACTCTTT.

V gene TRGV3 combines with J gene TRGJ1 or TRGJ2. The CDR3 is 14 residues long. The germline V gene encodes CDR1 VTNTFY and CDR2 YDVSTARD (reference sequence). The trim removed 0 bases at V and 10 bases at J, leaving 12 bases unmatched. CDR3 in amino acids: CATWDRPRFRKKLF. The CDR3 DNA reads TGTGCCACCTGGGACAGGCCACGTTTTCGGAAGAAACTCTTT.